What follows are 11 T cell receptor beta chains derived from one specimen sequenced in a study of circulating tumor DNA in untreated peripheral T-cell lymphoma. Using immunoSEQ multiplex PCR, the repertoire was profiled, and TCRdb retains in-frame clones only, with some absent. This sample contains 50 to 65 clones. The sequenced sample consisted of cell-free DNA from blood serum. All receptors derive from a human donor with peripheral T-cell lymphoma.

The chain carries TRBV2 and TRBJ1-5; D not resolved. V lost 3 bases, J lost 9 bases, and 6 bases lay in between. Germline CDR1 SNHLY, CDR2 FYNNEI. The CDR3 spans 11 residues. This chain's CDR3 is CASSEGGPQHF. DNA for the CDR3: TGTGCCAGCAGTGAGGGAGGGCCCCAGCATTTT.

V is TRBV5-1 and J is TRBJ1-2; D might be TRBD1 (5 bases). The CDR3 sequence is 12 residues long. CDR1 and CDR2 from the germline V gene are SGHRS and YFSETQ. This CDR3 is CARIGEDYGYTF. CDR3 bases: TGCGCGAGGATAGGGGAAGACTATGGCTACACCTTC.

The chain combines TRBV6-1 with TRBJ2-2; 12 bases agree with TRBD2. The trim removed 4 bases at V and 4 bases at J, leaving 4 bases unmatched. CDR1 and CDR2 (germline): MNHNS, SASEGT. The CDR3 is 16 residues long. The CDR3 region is CASSALAGGGTGELFF. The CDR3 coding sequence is TGTGCCAGCAGTGCTCTAGCGGGGGGGGGCACCGGGGAGCTGTTTTTT.

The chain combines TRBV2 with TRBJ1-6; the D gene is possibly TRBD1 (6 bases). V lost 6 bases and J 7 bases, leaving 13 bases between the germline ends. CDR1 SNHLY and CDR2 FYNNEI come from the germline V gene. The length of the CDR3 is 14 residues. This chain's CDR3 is CASSRTVLNSPLHF. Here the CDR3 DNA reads TGTGCCAGCAGCAGGACAGTCCTAAATTCACCCCTCCACTTT.

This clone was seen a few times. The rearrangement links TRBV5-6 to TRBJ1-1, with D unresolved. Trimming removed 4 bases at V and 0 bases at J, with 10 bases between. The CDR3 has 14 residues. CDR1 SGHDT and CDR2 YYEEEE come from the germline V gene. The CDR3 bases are TGTGCCAGCAGCCTAAAGACCGTGAACACTGAAGCTTTCTTT. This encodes CASSLKTVNTEAFF.

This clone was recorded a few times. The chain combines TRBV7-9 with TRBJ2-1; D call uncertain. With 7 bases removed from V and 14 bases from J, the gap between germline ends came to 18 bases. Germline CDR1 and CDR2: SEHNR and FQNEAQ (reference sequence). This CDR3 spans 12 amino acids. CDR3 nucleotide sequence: TGTGCCAGCAACCTCAAGGGCAACCAGGAGTTCTTC. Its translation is CASNLKGNQEFF.

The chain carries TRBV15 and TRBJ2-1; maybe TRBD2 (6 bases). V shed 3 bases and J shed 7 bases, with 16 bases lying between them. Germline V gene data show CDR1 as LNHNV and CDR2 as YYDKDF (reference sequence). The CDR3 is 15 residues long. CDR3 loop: CATSRRTLEGNEQFF. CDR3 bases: TGTGCCACCAGCAGGCGGACCCTGGAGGGAAATGAGCAGTTCTTC.

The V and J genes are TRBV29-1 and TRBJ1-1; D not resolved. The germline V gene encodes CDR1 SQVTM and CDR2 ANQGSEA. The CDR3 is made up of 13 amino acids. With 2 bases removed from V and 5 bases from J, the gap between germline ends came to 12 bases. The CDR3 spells CSVERSGGTEAFF. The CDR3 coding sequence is TGCAGCGTTGAAAGGAGTGGAGGGACTGAAGCTTTCTTT.

The CDR3 reads CASSPRLIRADTEAFF. Written as DNA, the CDR3 is TGTGCCAGCTCACCACGCTTAATAAGGGCGGACACTGAAGCTTTCTTT. This chain joins TRBV18 and TRBJ1-1; D is unclear. Germline V lookup: CDR1 KGHSH, CDR2 LQKENI. This CDR3 has 16 residues. V was shortened by 1 base and J by 3 bases, with 15 bases between the two germline ends.

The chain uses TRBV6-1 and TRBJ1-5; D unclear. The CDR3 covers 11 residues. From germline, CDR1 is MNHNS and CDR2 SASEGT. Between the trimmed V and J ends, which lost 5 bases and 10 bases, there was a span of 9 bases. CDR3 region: CASSSGYPQHF. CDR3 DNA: TGTGCCAGCAGTTCTGGGTACCCCCAGCATTTT.

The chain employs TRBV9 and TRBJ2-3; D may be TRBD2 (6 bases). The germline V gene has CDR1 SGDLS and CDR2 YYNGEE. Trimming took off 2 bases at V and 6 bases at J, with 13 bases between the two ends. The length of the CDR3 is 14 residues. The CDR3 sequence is CASSVQLASDTQYF. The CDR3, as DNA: TGTGCCAGCAGCGTCCAACTAGCCTCGGATACGCAGTATTTT. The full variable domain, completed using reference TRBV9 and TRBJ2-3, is DSGVTQTPKHLITATGQRVTLRCSPRSGDLSVYWYQQSLDQGLQFLIQYYNGEERAKGNILERFSAQQFPDLHSELNLSSLELGDSALYFCASSVQLASDTQYFGPGTRLTVL.